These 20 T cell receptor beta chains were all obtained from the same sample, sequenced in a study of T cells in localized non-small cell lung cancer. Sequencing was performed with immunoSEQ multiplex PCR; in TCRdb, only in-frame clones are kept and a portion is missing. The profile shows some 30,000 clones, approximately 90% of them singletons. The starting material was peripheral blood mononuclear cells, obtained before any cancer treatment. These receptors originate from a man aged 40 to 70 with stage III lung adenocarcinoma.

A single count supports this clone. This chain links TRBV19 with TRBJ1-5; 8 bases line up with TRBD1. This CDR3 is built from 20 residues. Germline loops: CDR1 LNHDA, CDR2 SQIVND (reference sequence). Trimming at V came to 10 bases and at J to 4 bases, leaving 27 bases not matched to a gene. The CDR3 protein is CATTSPAGSAGTGRNQPQHF. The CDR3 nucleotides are TGTGCCACGACTTCCCCGGCAGGGTCCGCCGGGACAGGCCGAAATCAGCCCCAGCATTTT. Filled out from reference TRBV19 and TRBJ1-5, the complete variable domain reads DGGITQSPKYLFRKEGQNVTLSCEQNLNHDAMYWYRQDPGQGLRLIYYSQIVNDFQKGDIAEGYSVSREKKESFPLTVTSAQKNPTAFYLCATTSPAGSAGTGRNQPQHFGDGTRLSIL.

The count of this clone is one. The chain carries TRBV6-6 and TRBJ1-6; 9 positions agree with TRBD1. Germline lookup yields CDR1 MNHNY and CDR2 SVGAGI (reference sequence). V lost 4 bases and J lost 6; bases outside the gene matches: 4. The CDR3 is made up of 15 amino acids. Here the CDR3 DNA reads TGTGCCAGCAGTTTTATGGACAGGGGTAATTCACCCCTCCACTTT. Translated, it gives CASSFMDRGNSPLHF.

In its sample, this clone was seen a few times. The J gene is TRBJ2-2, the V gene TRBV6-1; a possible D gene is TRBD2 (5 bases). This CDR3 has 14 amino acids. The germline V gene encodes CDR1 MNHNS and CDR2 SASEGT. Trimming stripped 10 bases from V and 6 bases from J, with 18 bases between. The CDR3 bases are TGTGCCACCCGAGGGTGGGTGGCACCCGGGGAGCTGTTTTTT. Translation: CATRGWVAPGELFF.

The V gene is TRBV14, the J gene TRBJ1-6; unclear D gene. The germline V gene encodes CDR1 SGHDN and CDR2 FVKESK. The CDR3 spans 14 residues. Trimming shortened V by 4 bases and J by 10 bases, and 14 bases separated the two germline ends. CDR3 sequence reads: CASSRFPGVSPLHF. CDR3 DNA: TGTGCCAGCAGCCGATTTCCCGGAGTCTCACCCCTCCACTTT.

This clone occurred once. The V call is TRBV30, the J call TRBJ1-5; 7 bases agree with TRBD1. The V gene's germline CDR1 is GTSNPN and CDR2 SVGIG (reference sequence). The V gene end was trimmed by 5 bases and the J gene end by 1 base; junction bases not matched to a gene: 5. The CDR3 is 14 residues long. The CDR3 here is CAWSGTASNQPQHF. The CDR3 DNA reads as TGTGCCTGGTCCGGGACAGCAAGCAATCAGCCCCAGCATTTT.

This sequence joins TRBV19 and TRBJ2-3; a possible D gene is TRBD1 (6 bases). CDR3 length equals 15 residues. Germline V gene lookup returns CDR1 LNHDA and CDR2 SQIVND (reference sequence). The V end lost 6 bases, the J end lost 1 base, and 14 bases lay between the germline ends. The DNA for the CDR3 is TGTGCCAGTAGGGATACAGGGATGGGCACAGATACGCAGTATTTT. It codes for CASRDTGMGTDTQYF.

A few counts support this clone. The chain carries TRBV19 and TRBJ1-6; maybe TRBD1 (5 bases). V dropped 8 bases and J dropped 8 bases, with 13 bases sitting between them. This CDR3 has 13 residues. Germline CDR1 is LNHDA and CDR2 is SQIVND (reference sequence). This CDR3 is CASSTVIDSPLHF. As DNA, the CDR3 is TGTGCCAGTTCGACAGTGATCGATTCACCCCTCCACTTT.

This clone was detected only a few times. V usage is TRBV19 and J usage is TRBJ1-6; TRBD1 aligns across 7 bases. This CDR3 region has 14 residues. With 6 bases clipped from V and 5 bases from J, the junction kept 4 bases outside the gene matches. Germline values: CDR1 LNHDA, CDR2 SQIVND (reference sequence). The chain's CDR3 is CASRSRGDNSPLHF. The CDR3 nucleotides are TGTGCCAGTAGGAGCAGGGGGGATAATTCACCCCTCCACTTT.

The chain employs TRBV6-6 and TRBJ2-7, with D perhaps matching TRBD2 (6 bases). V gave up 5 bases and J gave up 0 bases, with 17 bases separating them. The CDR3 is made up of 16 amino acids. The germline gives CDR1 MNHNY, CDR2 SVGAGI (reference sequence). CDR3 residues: CASSTPSYGGSYEQYF. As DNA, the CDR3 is TGTGCCAGCAGTACCCCGTCTTACGGGGGCTCCTACGAGCAGTACTTC.

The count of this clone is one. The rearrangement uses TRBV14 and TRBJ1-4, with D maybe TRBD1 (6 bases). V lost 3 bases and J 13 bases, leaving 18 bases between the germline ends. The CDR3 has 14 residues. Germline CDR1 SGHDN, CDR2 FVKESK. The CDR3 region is CASSQVDSPWGLFF. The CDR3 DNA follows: TGTGCCAGCAGCCAGGTGGACAGTCCGTGGGGACTGTTTTTT.

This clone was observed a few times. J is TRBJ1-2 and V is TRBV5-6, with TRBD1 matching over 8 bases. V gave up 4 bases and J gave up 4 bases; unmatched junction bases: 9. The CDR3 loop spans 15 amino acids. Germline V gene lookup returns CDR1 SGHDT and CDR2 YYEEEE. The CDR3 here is CASSHSTGAVYGYTF. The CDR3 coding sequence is TGTGCCAGCAGCCATTCGACAGGGGCGGTCTATGGCTACACCTTC.

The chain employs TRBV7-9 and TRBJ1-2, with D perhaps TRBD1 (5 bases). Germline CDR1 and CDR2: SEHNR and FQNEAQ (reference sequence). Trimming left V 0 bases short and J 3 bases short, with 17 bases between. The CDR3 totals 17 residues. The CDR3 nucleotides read TGTGCCAGCAGCTTAGCGCTAGGTGTTGGCAGGGACTATGGCTACACCTTC. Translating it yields CASSLALGVGRDYGYTF.

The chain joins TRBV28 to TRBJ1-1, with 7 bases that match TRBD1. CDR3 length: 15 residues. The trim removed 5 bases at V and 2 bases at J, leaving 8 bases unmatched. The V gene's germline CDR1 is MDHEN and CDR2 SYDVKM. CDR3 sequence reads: CASSPWTGRNTEAFF. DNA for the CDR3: TGTGCCAGCAGTCCCTGGACAGGACGAAACACTGAAGCTTTCTTT.

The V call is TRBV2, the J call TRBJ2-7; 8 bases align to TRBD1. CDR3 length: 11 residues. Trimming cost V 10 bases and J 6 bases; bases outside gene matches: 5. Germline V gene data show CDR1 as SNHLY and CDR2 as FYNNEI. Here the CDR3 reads CATRQGPEQYF. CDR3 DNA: TGTGCCACCCGACAGGGGCCCGAGCAGTACTTC.

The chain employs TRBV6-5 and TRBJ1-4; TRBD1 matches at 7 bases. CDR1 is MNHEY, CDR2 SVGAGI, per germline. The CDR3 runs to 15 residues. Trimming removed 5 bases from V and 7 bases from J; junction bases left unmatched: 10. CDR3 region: CASSPRQGYPEKLFF. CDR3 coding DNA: TGTGCCAGCAGTCCAAGACAGGGCTACCCTGAAAAACTGTTTTTT.

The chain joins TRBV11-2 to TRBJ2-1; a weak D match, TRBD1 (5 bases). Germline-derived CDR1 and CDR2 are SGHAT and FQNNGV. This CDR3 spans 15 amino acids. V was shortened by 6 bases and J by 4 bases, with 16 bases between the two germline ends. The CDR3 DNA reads TGTGCCAGCAGGTACGACTCCCCAGGGTACAATGAGCAGTTCTTC. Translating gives CASRYDSPGYNEQFF.

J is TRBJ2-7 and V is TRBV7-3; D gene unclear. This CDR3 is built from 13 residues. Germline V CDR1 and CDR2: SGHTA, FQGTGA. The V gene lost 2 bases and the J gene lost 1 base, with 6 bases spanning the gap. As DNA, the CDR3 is TGTGCCAGCAGCTTAGGGGATTCCTACGAGCAGTACTTC. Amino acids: CASSLGDSYEQYF.

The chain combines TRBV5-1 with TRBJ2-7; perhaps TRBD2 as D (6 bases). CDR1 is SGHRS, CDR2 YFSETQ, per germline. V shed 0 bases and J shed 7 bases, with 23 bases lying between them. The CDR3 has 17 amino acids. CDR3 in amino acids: CASSLEAGGGALGEQYF. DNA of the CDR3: TGCGCCAGCAGCTTGGAGGCGGGTGGAGGGGCTCTAGGTGAGCAGTACTTC. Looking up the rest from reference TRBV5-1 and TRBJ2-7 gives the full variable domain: KAGVTQTPRYLIKTRGQQVTLSCSPISGHRSVSWYQQTPGQGLQFLFEYFSETQRNKGNFPGRFSGRQFSNSRSEMNVSTLELGDSALYLCASSLEAGGGALGEQYFGPGTRLTVT.

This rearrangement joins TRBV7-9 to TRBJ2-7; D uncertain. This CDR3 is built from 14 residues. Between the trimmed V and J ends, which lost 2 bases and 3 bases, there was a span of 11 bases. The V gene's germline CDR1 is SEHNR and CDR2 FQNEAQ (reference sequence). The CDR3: CASSLRANHYEQYF. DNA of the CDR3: TGTGCCAGCAGCTTAAGGGCCAACCACTACGAGCAGTACTTC.

CDR3 nucleotide sequence: TGCAGCGGAAGACAGGGGCGAGGGGTCTACACTGAAGCTTTCTTT. This translates into CSGRQGRGVYTEAFF. V and J are TRBV29-1 and TRBJ1-1; TRBD1 matches 8 bases. Trimming removed 7 bases from V and 3 bases from J; junction bases left unmatched: 13. CDR1 is SQVTM and CDR2 is ANQGSEA in the germline V gene. This CDR3 contains 15 residues.